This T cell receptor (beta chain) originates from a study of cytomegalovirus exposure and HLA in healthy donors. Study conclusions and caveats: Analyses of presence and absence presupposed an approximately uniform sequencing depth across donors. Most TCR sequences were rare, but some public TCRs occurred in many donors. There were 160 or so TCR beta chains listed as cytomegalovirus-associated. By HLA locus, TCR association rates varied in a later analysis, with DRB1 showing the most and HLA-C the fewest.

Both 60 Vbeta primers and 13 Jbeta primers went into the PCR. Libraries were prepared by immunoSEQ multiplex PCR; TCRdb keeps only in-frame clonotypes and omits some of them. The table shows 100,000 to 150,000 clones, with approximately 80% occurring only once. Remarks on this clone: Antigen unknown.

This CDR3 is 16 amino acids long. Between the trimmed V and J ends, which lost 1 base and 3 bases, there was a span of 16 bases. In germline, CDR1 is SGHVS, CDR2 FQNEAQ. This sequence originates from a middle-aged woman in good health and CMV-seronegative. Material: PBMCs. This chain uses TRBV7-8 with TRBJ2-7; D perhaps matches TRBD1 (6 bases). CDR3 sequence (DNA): TGTGCCAGCAGCTTAGGATCGACAGGTGCTCTCTACGAGCAGTACTTC. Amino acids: CASSLGSTGALYEQYF.